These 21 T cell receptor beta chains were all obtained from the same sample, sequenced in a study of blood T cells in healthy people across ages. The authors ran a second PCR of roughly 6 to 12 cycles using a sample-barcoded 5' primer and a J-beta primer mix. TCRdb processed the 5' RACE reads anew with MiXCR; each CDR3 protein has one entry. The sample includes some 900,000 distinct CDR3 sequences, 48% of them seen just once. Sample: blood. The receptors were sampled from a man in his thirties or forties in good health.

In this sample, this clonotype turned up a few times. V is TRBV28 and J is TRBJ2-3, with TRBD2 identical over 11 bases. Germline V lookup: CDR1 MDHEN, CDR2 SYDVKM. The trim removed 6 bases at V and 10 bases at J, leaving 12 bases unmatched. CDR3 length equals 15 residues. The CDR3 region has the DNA TGTGCCAGCAGCTCCGGGACTAGCGGCGCAGCGGCGCAGTATTTT. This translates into CASSSGTSGAAAQYF.

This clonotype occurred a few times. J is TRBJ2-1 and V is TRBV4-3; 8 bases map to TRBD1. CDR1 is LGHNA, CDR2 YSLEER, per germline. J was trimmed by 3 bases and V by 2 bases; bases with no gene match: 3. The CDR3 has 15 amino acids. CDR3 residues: CASSQMDRDYNEQFF. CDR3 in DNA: TGCGCCAGCAGCCAAATGGACAGGGACTACAATGAGCAGTTCTTC.

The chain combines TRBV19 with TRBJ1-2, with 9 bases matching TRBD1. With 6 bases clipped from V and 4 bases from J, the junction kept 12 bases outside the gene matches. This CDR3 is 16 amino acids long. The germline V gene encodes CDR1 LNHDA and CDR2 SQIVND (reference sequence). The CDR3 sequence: CASSWNPGQGSYGYTF. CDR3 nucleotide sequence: TGTGCCAGTAGCTGGAACCCGGGACAGGGTTCCTATGGCTACACCTTC.

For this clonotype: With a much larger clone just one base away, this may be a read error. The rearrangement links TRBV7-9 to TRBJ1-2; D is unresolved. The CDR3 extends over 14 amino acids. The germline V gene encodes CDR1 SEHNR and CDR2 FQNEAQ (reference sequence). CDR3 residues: CASSVAPRIYGYTF. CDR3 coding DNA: TGTGCCAGCAGCGTAGCGCCCAGGATCTATGGCTACACCTTC.

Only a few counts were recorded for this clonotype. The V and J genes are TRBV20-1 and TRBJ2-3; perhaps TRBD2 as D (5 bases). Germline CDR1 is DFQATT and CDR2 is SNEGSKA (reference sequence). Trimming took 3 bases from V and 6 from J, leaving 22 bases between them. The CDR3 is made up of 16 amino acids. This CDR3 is CSARTEGSPVVDTQYF. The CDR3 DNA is TGCAGTGCTAGGACCGAGGGCTCCCCGGTCGTGGATACGCAGTATTTT.

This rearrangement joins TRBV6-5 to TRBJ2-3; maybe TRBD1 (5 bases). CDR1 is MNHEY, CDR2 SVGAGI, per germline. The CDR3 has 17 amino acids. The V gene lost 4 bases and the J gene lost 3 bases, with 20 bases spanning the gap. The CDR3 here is CASSSVTGRHGTDTQYF. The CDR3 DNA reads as TGTGCCAGCAGTTCCGTAACAGGACGCCACGGGACAGATACGCAGTATTTT.

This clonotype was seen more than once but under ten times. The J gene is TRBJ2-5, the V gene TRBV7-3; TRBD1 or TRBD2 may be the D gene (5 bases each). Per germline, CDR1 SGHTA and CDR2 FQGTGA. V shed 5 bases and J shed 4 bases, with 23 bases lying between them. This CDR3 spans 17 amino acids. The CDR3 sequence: CASSQPPGTPVRETQYF. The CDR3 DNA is TGTGCCAGCAGCCAACCTCCGGGGACCCCAGTACGAGAGACCCAGTACTTC.

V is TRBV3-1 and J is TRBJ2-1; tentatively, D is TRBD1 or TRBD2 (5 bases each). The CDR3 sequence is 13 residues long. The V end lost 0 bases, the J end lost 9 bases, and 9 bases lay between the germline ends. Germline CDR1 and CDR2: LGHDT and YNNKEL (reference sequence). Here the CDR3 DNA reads TGTGCCAGCAGCCAAGATGAGGGGAGTGAGCAGTTCTTC. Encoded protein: CASSQDEGSEQFF.

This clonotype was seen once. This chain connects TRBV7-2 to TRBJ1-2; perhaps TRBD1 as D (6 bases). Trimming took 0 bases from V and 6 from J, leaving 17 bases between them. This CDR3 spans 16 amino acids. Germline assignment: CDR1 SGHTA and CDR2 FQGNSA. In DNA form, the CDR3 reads TGTGCCAGCAGCTTAGCCTTAGGGGGGGGCAGCGATGGCTACACCTTC. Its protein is CASSLALGGGSDGYTF.

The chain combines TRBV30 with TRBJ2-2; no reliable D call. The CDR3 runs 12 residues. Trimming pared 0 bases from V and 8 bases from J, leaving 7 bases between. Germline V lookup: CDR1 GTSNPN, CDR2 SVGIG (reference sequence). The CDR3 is CAWSVALGELFF. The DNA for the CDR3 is TGTGCCTGGAGTGTTGCCCTAGGGGAGCTGTTTTTT.

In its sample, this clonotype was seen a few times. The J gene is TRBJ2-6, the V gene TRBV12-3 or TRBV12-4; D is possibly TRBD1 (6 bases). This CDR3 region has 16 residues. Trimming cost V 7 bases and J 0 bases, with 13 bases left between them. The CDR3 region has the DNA TGTGCCAGCACCATTAGGGGACACTCTGGGGCCAACGTCCTGACTTTC. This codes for CASTIRGHSGANVLTF.

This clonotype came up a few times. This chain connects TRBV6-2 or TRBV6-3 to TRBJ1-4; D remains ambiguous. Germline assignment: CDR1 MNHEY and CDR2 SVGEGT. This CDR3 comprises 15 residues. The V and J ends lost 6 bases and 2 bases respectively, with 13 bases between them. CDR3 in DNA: TGTGCCAGCAGCCCCGGAAGGCGGACTAATGAAAAACTGTTTTTT. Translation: CASSPGRRTNEKLFF.

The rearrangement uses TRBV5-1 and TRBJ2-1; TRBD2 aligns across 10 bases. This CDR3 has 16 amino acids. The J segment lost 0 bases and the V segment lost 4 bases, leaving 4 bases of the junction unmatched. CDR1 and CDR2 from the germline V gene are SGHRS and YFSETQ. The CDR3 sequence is CASSDRLAGSYNEQFF. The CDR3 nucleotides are TGCGCCAGCAGCGATCGACTAGCGGGCTCCTACAATGAGCAGTTCTTC.

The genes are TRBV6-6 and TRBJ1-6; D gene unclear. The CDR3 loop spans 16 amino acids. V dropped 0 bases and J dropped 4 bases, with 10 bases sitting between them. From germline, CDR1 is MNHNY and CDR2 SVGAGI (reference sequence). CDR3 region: CASSYSPIDYNSPLHF. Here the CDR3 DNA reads TGTGCCAGCAGTTACTCCCCTATAGATTATAATTCACCCCTCCACTTT.

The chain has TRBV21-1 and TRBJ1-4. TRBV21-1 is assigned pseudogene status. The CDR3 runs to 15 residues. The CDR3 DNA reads TGTGCCAGCAGACAAAGAACCCAAAAAGATGAAAAACTGTTTTTT. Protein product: CASRQRTQKDEKLFF.

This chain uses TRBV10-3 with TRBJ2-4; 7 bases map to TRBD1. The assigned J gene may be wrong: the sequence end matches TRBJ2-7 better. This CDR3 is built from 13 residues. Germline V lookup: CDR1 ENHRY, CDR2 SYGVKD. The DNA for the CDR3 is TGTGCCATCGGGACAGATAACCTCTACGAGCAGTACTTC. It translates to CAIGTDNLYEQYF.

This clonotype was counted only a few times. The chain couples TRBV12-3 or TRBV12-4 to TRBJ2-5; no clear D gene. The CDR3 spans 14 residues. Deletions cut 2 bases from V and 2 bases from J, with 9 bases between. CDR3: CASSLSGRQETQYF. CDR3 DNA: TGTGCCAGCAGTTTATCTGGCCGTCAAGAGACCCAGTACTTC.

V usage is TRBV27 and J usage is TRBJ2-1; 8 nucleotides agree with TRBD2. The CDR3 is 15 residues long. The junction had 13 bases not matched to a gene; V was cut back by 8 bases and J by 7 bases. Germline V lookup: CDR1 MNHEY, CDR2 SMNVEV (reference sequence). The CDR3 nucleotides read TGTGCCAGCGGGCCCGGGGGACTAGTTGTAAATGAGCAGTTCTTC. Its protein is CASGPGGLVVNEQFF.

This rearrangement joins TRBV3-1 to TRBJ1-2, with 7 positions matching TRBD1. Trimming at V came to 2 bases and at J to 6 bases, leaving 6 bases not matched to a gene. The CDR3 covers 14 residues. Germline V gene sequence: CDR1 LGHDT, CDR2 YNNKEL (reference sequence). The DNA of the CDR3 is TGTGCCAGCAGCCAACCGGGACAGAAGGATGGCTACACCTTC. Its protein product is CASSQPGQKDGYTF.

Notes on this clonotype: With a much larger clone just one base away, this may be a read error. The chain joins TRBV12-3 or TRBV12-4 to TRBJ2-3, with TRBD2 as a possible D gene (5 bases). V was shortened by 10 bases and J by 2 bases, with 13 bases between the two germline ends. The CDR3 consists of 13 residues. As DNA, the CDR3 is TGTGCCACCGCGACGGGATTCACAGATACGCAGTATTTT. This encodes CATATGFTDTQYF.

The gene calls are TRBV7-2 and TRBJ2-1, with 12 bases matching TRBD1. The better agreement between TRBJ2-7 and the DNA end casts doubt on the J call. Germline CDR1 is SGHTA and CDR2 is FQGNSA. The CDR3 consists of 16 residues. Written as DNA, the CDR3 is TGTGCCAGCAGCTCCAAGGGGACAGGGGGCTACAATGAGCAGTACTTC. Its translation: CASSSKGTGGYNEQYF.